What follows are 10 T cell receptor beta chains derived from one specimen sequenced in a study of blood T cell repertoires in COVID-19. Libraries were prepared by immunoSEQ multiplex PCR; TCRdb keeps only in-frame clonotypes and omits some of them. The sample carries some 320,000 clones, approximately 85% recorded once. The sequencing sample was made of peripheral blood. Receptors were obtained from a human donor in a cohort sampled during active COVID-19.

The chain uses TRBV27 and TRBJ2-1; possibly TRBD1 for D (6 bases). There are 15 residues in the CDR3. The V gene's germline CDR1 is MNHEY and CDR2 SMNVEV (reference sequence). Trimming cost V 2 bases and J 0 bases, with 8 bases left between them. CDR3 sequence: CASSLTGSSYNEQFF. In nucleotides, the CDR3 is TGTGCCAGCAGTTTAACAGGGAGCTCCTACAATGAGCAGTTCTTC.

The rearrangement links TRBV27 to TRBJ1-2; 9 positions match TRBD1. Looked up from germline, CDR1 is MNHEY and CDR2 is SMNVEV (reference sequence). V shed 6 bases, J shed 8 bases, and the junction held 13 bases outside the gene matches. The CDR3 consists of 15 residues. Here the CDR3 DNA reads TGTGCCAGCAGACCTCTTTCACAGGGGGCGCGGGGCTACACCTTC. Its translation is CASRPLSQGARGYTF.

The chain is built from TRBV5-1 and TRBJ2-3; TRBD1 agrees at 8 bases. The germline V gene has CDR1 SGHRS and CDR2 YFSETQ. After removal of 4 bases from V and 7 bases from J, the junction contained 14 bases not matched to a gene. This CDR3 is 16 amino acids long. CDR3 sequence reads: CASSIGQGAFRYTQYF. DNA of the CDR3: TGCGCCAGCAGCATAGGCCAGGGGGCGTTCAGATATACGCAGTATTTT.

The rearrangement uses TRBV11-3 and TRBJ1-6; D unclear. This CDR3 comprises 13 residues. Germline V gene lookup returns CDR1 SGHNT and CDR2 YENEEA. V dropped 0 bases and J dropped 10 bases, with 7 bases sitting between them. CDR3 nucleotide sequence: TGTGCCAGCAGCTTAGAAAGGAGCTCACCCCTCCACTTT. It translates to CASSLERSSPLHF.

The genes are TRBV15 and TRBJ2-1, with 11 positions matching TRBD1. Germline CDR1 LNHNV, CDR2 YYDKDF (reference sequence). CDR3 size: 16 residues. J gave up 8 bases and V 2 bases, and 8 bases lay outside the gene matches. The CDR3 nucleotides are TGTGCCACCAGCAGAAGCCGGGACAGGGGGATTTATGAGCAGTTCTTC. Its translation is CATSRSRDRGIYEQFF.

The J gene is TRBJ2-7, the V gene TRBV11-2; D gene ambiguous. The CDR3 is 15 residues long. The V end lost 0 bases, the J end lost 0 bases, and 9 bases lay between the germline ends. Per germline, CDR1 SGHAT and CDR2 FQNNGV. The CDR3 region is CASSLEATPSYEQYF. CDR3 DNA: TGTGCCAGCAGCTTAGAAGCGACCCCCTCCTACGAGCAGTACTTC.

V usage is TRBV28 and J usage is TRBJ2-7, with a tentative D call TRBD1 (5 bases). Trimming took off 2 bases at V and 2 bases at J, with 7 bases between the two ends. The germline V gene has CDR1 MDHEN and CDR2 SYDVKM. The CDR3 contains 13 residues. CDR3 DNA: TGTGCCAGCAGTTTAGACAGCGCCTACGAGCAGTACTTC. It encodes CASSLDSAYEQYF.

This clone was seen a few times. The chain joins TRBV4-1 to TRBJ2-1, with 7 bases that match TRBD2. V was clipped by 0 bases and J by 1 base; unmatched bases: 9. Germline lookup yields CDR1 MGHRA and CDR2 YSYEKL. The CDR3 runs 18 residues. The CDR3 region has the DNA TGCGCCAGCAGCCAAGATTATCTTCCGGGACTATCCTACAATGAGCAGTTCTTC. Residues: CASSQDYLPGLSYNEQFF.

This clone was recorded only once. The gene calls are TRBV27 and TRBJ1-4, with 7 bases fitting TRBD1. The V gene's germline CDR1 is MNHEY and CDR2 SMNVEV (reference sequence). The CDR3 is 14 amino acids. The V and J ends lost 4 bases and 4 bases, in that order; junction bases with no gene match: 3. Here the CDR3 reads CASSSTGFNEKLFF. The CDR3 nucleotides are TGTGCCAGCAGTTCGACAGGGTTTAATGAAAAACTGTTTTTT.

CDR3 sequence (DNA): TGTGCCAGCAGCGTCGAACAGGGTCTCCGGGATGAAAAACTGTTTTTT. It codes for CASSVEQGLRDEKLFF. V usage is TRBV9 and J usage is TRBJ1-4; the D gene is possibly TRBD1 (6 bases). Germline V CDR1 and CDR2: SGDLS, YYNGEE. V was clipped by 2 bases and J by 6 bases, with 17 bases between them. This CDR3 has 16 amino acids.